Below, 8 T cell receptor beta chains from the same sample are listed, as sequenced in a study of OX40 agonist ivuxolimab in advanced cancers. TCRdb's copy holds only in-frame clones and misses some; the assay was immunoSEQ multiplex PCR. This sample has approximately 82,000 clones, with around 83% found just once. The specimen comprised CD4+ or CD8+ T cells sorted from blood, sampled in a trial of the OX40 agonist ivuxolimab. The source is an adult with an advanced solid tumor such as melanoma, head and neck, liver or kidney cancer.

The chain carries TRBV7-9 and TRBJ1-5; a weak D match, TRBD1 (6 bases). Germline V gene sequence: CDR1 SEHNR, CDR2 FQNEAQ (reference sequence). The CDR3 has 15 amino acids. Deletions cut 7 bases from V and 4 bases from J, with 17 bases between. The DNA of the CDR3 is TGTGCCAGCACCATAGACGGTAGGGGGAATCAGCCCCAGCATTTT. Its translation: CASTIDGRGNQPQHF.

The chain joins TRBV14 to TRBJ2-7, with D unresolved. This CDR3 is built from 14 residues. Germline CDR1 and CDR2: SGHDN and FVKESK. V lost 1 base and J lost 2, with 9 bases in between. The DNA for the CDR3 is TGTGCCAGCAGCCAAGTAGAACAGCCCTACGAGCAGTACTTC. Its translation is CASSQVEQPYEQYF.

This chain connects TRBV6-1 to TRBJ2-3; 7 nucleotides agree with TRBD1. Germline trimming cut 6 bases from V and 4 bases from J; bases unmatched to any gene: 10. This CDR3 is built from 15 residues. Germline CDR1 MNHNS, CDR2 SASEGT. The CDR3 DNA reads TGTGCCAGCAGCGTTCAGGGGGACGAATCAGATACGCAGTATTTT. Residues: CASSVQGDESDTQYF.

J is TRBJ2-5 and V is TRBV5-5, with D unclear. Germline V gene lookup returns CDR1 SGHKS and CDR2 YYEKEE (reference sequence). This CDR3 contains 12 residues. Trimming pared 2 bases from V and 1 base from J, leaving 3 bases between. CDR3 in DNA: TGTGCCAGCAGCTTCCTCCAAGAGACCCAGTACTTC. Its translation: CASSFLQETQYF.

This clone was seen a single time. The rearrangement uses TRBV9 and TRBJ1-3; 9 bases align to TRBD1. The CDR3 has 13 residues. Germline V gene data show CDR1 as SGDLS and CDR2 as YYNGEE. The ends lost 4 bases at V and 7 bases at J; junction bases unmatched: 3. The CDR3 bases are TGTGCCAGCAGCCGGGACAGGGCGAACACCATATATTTT. Encoded protein: CASSRDRANTIYF.

The chain has TRBV5-1 and TRBJ2-3, with TRBD2 identical over 9 bases. Germline V CDR1 and CDR2: SGHRS, YFSETQ. V shed 4 bases, J shed 1 base, and the junction held 4 bases outside the gene matches. CDR3 length: 15 residues. In DNA form, the CDR3 reads TGCGCCAGCAGCCCCCCTAGCGGGGGCACAGATACGCAGTATTTT. Protein product: CASSPPSGGTDTQYF.

The chain links TRBV2 to TRBJ1-6; D perhaps matches TRBD1 (5 bases). This CDR3 is 13 amino acids long. Trimming cost V 7 bases and J 7 bases, with 11 bases left between them. Germline V lookup: CDR1 SNHLY, CDR2 FYNNEI. As DNA, the CDR3 is TGTGCCAGCATCGGGGACGGGAATTCACCCCTCCACTTT. The encoded protein is CASIGDGNSPLHF.

This chain joins TRBV15 and TRBJ2-7; tentative D call: TRBD1 (5 bases). V lost 0 bases and J lost 3, with 9 bases in between. This CDR3 has 14 amino acids. The germline CDR1 and CDR2 sequences are LNHNV and YYDKDF (reference sequence). In DNA, the CDR3 is TGTGCCACCAGCAGAGACCAGGGTTTCTACGAGCAGTACTTC. Its protein product is CATSRDQGFYEQYF. The whole variable domain, remainder taken from reference TRBV15 and TRBJ2-7, is DAMVIQNPRYQVTQFGKPVTLSCSQTLNHNVMYWYQQKSSQAPKLLFHYYDKDFNNEADTPDNFQSRRPNTSFCFLDIRSPGLGDTAMYLCATSRDQGFYEQYFGPGTRLTVT.